This TCR beta chain was identified during a study of T cell changes during pregnancy in multiple sclerosis (dated by TCRdb to about 2019). Some background on the complete study: The study looked at changes in the T cell repertoire across pregnancy in women with multiple sclerosis.

Including the terminal cysteine and phenylalanine, the CDR3 comprises 14 residues. Just CDR3 DNA is preserved here, 42 bases in frame from base 1. CDR1 SSHAT and CDR2 FNYEAQ were looked up in the germline V gene (reference sequence). Library construction relied on the immunoSEQ multiplex PCR assay. Drawn from immuneACCESS, this table holds only the in-frame rearrangements with V and J called that TCRdb kept. Clones are partly lost; checked studies trace under half to an unresolved V gene and leave the rest unexplained. Counted in this sample were tens of thousands of clones; roughly nine tenths of them appeared once. The ten most abundant clones make up 1.5% to 2% of the sample. On this clone itself: It has no known antigen specificity. An end of the junction differs from the germline gene, which may be a read error.

The chain is made from TRBV7-7 and TRBJ2-7, with TRBD2 as a weak D call on 5 bases. Specimen: peripheral blood, collected after pregnancy. This TCR was recovered from a female donor in good health, enrolled as a control in a pregnancy study. The nucleotide sequence reads TGTGCTAGCAGCTTAAGGCCAGGAGAGGGCGAGCAGTACTTC. This sequence encodes CASSLRPGEGEQYF.